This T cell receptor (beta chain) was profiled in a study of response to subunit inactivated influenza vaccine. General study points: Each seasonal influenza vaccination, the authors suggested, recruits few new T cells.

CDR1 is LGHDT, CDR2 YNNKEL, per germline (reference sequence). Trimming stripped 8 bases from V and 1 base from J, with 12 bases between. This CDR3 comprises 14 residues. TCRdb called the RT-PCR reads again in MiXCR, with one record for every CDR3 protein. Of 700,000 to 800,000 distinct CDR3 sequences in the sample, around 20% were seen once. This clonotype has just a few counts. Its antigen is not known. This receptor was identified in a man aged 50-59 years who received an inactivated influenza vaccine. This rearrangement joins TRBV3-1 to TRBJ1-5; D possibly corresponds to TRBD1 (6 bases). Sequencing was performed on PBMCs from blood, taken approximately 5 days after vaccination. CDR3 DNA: TGTGCCAGCGGAACAGGGTTAAGCAATCAGCCCCAGCATTTT. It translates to CASGTGLSNQPQHF.